This T cell receptor (beta chain) derives from a study of CD8 T cells in ankylosing spondylitis. Regarding the study as a whole: Typical of ankylosing spondylitis blood, it appeared, was a TCR beta motif of several highly homologous variants. Enrichment of disease-linked clones was reportedly significant in matched ankylosing spondylitis synovial fluid. Disease-linked clones displayed a CD8+ phenotype and appeared relatively rarely in peripheral blood. Previous work reported some of these motif variants in the synovial fluid and blood of reactive arthritis.

This clonotype has more than one count but fewer than ten. Its antigen is unidentified. Quantitative 5'-RACE with molecular barcodes was used to make the TCR beta libraries. TCRdb re-called the 5' RACE reads through MiXCR, storing one row per CDR3 protein. The sample includes 400,000 or so distinct CDR3 sequences, more than 25% of them seen just once. Trimming removed 4 bases at V and 7 bases at J, with 8 bases between. There are 12 residues in the CDR3. The V gene's germline CDR1 is SNHLY and CDR2 FYNNEI. Material: blood, either unsorted or a sorted T cell fraction (not recorded which). This chain links TRBV2 with TRBJ1-5, with D unclear. This receptor was obtained from a male donor with ankylosing spondylitis. The CDR3 DNA follows: TGTGCCAGCAGTGTTAGGGTCCAGCCCCAGCATTTT. As protein: CASSVRVQPQHF.